These T cell receptor beta chains were read from a single sample in a study of regulatory T cells in long-lasting Graves disease. Each CDR3 protein gets one entry after TCRdb re-called the multiplex PCR reads with MiXCR. The data contain about 220,000 distinct CDR3 sequences, approximately 18% of them singletons. The same sample was also used in a study of T cells in Graves' hyperthyroidism and ophthalmopathy.

Sequences were derived from peripheral blood mononuclear cells (PBMCs), sampled at new diagnosis, from a patient treated with antithyroid drugs. The receptors here all came from a woman under 40 with Graves disease. Each CDR3 is given with its conserved first and last residue. The D gene is left open where the match is weak. Rows may omit the clone size; those that give it use once, few, many or a size class.

CDR3aa: CASSFLGPTLAKNIQYF
CDR3nt: TGTGCCAGCAGTTTTCTTGGACCGACCCTAGCCAAAAACATTCAGTACTTC
abundance: NA
v_gene: TRBV27
d_gene: NA
j_gene: TRBJ2-4
len: 17

CDR3aa: CASRPTGGTEAFF
CDR3nt: TGTGCCAGCAGGCCGACAGGGGGCACTGAAGCTTTCTTT
abundance: many
v_gene: TRBV2
d_gene: TRBD1
j_gene: TRBJ1-1
len: 13

CDR3aa: CSVERTRASYEQYF
CDR3nt: TGCAGCGTTGAACGGACACGAGCATCCTACGAGCAGTACTTC
abundance: many
v_gene: TRBV29-1
d_gene: NA
j_gene: TRBJ2-7
len: 14

CDR3aa: CASSPRVLARGGTEAFF
CDR3nt: TGTGCCAGCAGCCCCCGGGTTCTAGCGAGGGGTGGCACTGAAGCTTTCTTT
abundance: many
v_gene: TRBV9
d_gene: NA
j_gene: TRBJ1-1
len: 17

CDR3aa: CASRAGTERPSNQPQHF
CDR3nt: TGTGCCAGCAGGGCTGGGACAGAAAGACCAAGCAATCAGCCCCAGCATTTT
abundance: NA
v_gene: TRBV6-2/TRBV6-3
d_gene: TRBD1
j_gene: TRBJ1-5
len: 17

CDR3aa: CASSLVGTNEKLFF
CDR3nt: TGTGCCAGCAGCCTCGTCGGAACGAACGAAAAACTGTTTTTT
abundance: NA
v_gene: TRBV7-9
d_gene: NA
j_gene: TRBJ1-4
len: 14

CDR3aa: CASSLGGDSPLHF
CDR3nt: TGTGCCAGCAGTTTGGGGGGAGATTCACCCCTCCACTTT
abundance: many
v_gene: TRBV12-3/TRBV12-4
d_gene: NA
j_gene: TRBJ1-6
len: 13

CDR3aa: CSAREVAGDSGELFF
CDR3nt: TGCAGTGCTAGAGAGGTAGCGGGAGATTCCGGGGAGCTGTTTTTT
abundance: many
v_gene: TRBV20-1
d_gene: TRBD2
j_gene: TRBJ2-2
len: 15

CDR3aa: CASSTAYEAFF
CDR3nt: TGTGCCAGCAGTACAGCCTATGAAGCTTTCTTT
abundance: many
v_gene: TRBV6-1
d_gene: NA
j_gene: TRBJ1-1
len: 11

CDR3aa: CSALYRGLPGNIQYF
CDR3nt: TGCAGTGCTCTATACAGGGGGTTACCTGGAAACATTCAGTACTTC
abundance: few
v_gene: TRBV20-1
d_gene: TRBD1
j_gene: TRBJ2-4
len: 15

CDR3aa: CASSVLGGKGTEAFF
CDR3nt: TGTGCCAGCAGCGTCTTAGGGGGGAAGGGGACTGAAGCTTTCTTT
abundance: many
v_gene: TRBV3-1
d_gene: NA
j_gene: TRBJ1-1
len: 15

CDR3aa: CASSSRGTDTQYF
CDR3nt: TGTGCCAGCAGTTCGAGGGGGACAGATACGCAGTATTTT
abundance: many
v_gene: TRBV12-3/TRBV12-4
d_gene: NA
j_gene: TRBJ2-3
len: 13

CDR3aa: CSVEADRGGQYF
CDR3nt: TGCAGCGTTGAAGCCGACAGGGGTGGGCAGTACTTC
abundance: many
v_gene: TRBV29-1
d_gene: TRBD1
j_gene: TRBJ2-7
len: 12

CDR3aa: CASSVMTGGNTEAFF
CDR3nt: TGTGCCAGTAGTGTAATGACAGGGGGGAACACTGAAGCTTTCTTT
abundance: many
v_gene: TRBV19
d_gene: TRBD1
j_gene: TRBJ1-1
len: 15

CDR3aa: CASSLLGRGTEAFF
CDR3nt: TGTGCCAGCAGCTTACTAGGGCGGGGCACTGAAGCTTTCTTT
abundance: NA
v_gene: TRBV7-9
d_gene: NA
j_gene: TRBJ1-1
len: 14

CDR3aa: CASKSGRGTYEQYF
CDR3nt: TGTGCCAGCAAATCCGGCAGGGGGACCTACGAGCAGTACTTC
abundance: many
v_gene: TRBV6-1
d_gene: TRBD1
j_gene: TRBJ2-7
len: 14

CDR3aa: CASSLALRNTGELFF
CDR3nt: TGTGCCAGCAGCCTAGCGTTACGCAACACCGGGGAGCTGTTTTTT
abundance: many
v_gene: TRBV5-6
d_gene: NA
j_gene: TRBJ2-2
len: 15

CDR3aa: CATSEGAGGQYF
CDR3nt: TGTGCCACCAGTGAGGGGGCCGGAGGGCAGTATTTT
abundance: few
v_gene: TRBV24-1
d_gene: NA
j_gene: TRBJ2-3
len: 12

CDR3aa: CASSDEARAYF
CDR3nt: TGTGCCAGCAGTGATGAAGCTCGGGCGTACTTC
abundance: NA
v_gene: TRBV2
d_gene: NA
j_gene: TRBJ2-5
len: 11

CDR3aa: CASSLNSFGGADTQYF
CDR3nt: TGTGCCAGCAGCTTAAACTCCTTCGGGGGCGCAGATACGCAGTATTTT
abundance: many
v_gene: TRBV11-1
d_gene: NA
j_gene: TRBJ2-3
len: 16

CDR3aa: CAIQTGTGSTEAFF
CDR3nt: TGTGCCATTCAAACCGGGACAGGGTCCACTGAAGCTTTCTTT
abundance: many
v_gene: TRBV6-2/TRBV6-3
d_gene: TRBD1
j_gene: TRBJ1-1
len: 14

CDR3aa: CATSDPGTPTYNEQFF
CDR3nt: TGTGCCACCAGTGACCCCGGGACACCAACCTACAATGAGCAGTTCTTC
abundance: many
v_gene: TRBV24-1
d_gene: NA
j_gene: TRBJ2-1
len: 16

CDR3aa: CASTTGPLGQETQYF
CDR3nt: TGTGCCAGCACCACCGGCCCTTTAGGCCAAGAGACCCAGTACTTC
abundance: few
v_gene: TRBV27
d_gene: NA
j_gene: TRBJ2-5
len: 15

CDR3aa: CASSPEKMLNTEAFF
CDR3nt: TGTGCCAGCAGCCCCGAAAAGATGTTGAACACTGAAGCTTTCTTT
abundance: NA
v_gene: TRBV11-1
d_gene: NA
j_gene: TRBJ1-1
len: 15

CDR3aa: CASSQARRDYYNEQFF
CDR3nt: TGTGCCAGCAGCCAAGCGAGGCGGGATTATTACAATGAGCAGTTCTTC
abundance: many
v_gene: TRBV14
d_gene: NA
j_gene: TRBJ2-1
len: 16

CDR3aa: CASQGPGAIHEQYF
CDR3nt: TGTGCCAGCCAGGGCCCGGGAGCGATCCACGAGCAGTACTTC
abundance: NA
v_gene: TRBV28
d_gene: NA
j_gene: TRBJ2-7
len: 14

CDR3aa: CATSRGWGPAGVQETQYF
CDR3nt: TGTGCCACCAGCCGGGGTTGGGGTCCAGCGGGGGTCCAAGAGACCCAGTACTTC
abundance: many
v_gene: TRBV15
d_gene: TRBD2
j_gene: TRBJ2-5
len: 18

CDR3aa: CASRCEGATTGTSGSKTQYF
CDR3nt: TGCGCCAGCAGGTGTGAGGGGGCAACAACCGGGACTAGCGGTTCGAAGACGCAGTACTTC
abundance: NA
v_gene: TRBV10-1
d_gene: TRBD2
j_gene: TRBJ2-7
len: 20

CDR3aa: CASSEGQGSETQYF
CDR3nt: TGTGCCAGCAGTGAAGGACAGGGGTCAGAGACCCAGTACTTC
abundance: many
v_gene: TRBV2
d_gene: TRBD1
j_gene: TRBJ2-5
len: 14

CDR3aa: CASPNGGGDNEQFF
CDR3nt: TGTGCCAGTCCTAATGGGGGAGGGGACAATGAGCAGTTCTTC
abundance: few
v_gene: TRBV19
d_gene: TRBD2
j_gene: TRBJ2-1
len: 14

CDR3aa: CASSEAAGLHAKLFF
CDR3nt: TGTGCCAGCAGTGAAGCGGCAGGGCTTCATGCAAAACTGTTTTTT
abundance: many
v_gene: TRBV2
d_gene: NA
j_gene: TRBJ1-4
len: 15

CDR3aa: CSASAFLAGLSYNEQFF
CDR3nt: TGCAGTGCTAGCGCCTTTCTAGCGGGGCTTTCCTACAATGAGCAGTTCTTC
abundance: many
v_gene: TRBV20-1
d_gene: TRBD2
j_gene: TRBJ2-1
len: 17

CDR3aa: CASKSQGASDTEAFF
CDR3nt: TGTGCCAGCAAGAGCCAGGGGGCGTCCGACACTGAAGCTTTCTTT
abundance: NA
v_gene: TRBV28
d_gene: TRBD1
j_gene: TRBJ1-1
len: 15

CDR3aa: CASSVGLPNEQFF
CDR3nt: TGTGCCAGCAGCGTAGGACTACCCAATGAGCAGTTCTTC
abundance: NA
v_gene: TRBV14
d_gene: NA
j_gene: TRBJ2-1
len: 13

CDR3aa: CASGPPGEDGYTF
CDR3nt: TGTGCCAGCGGCCCGCCCGGGGAGGATGGCTACACCTTC
abundance: many
v_gene: TRBV7-3
d_gene: NA
j_gene: TRBJ1-2
len: 13

CDR3aa: CASEPGLAGGPRDTQYF
CDR3nt: TGTGCCAGCGAACCGGGACTAGCGGGAGGGCCTCGAGATACGCAGTATTTT
abundance: many
v_gene: TRBV2
d_gene: TRBD2
j_gene: TRBJ2-3
len: 17

CDR3aa: CASSYTGTGRNTEAFF
CDR3nt: TGTGCCAGCAGTTATACCGGGACAGGGAGAAACACTGAAGCTTTCTTT
abundance: many
v_gene: TRBV28
d_gene: TRBD1
j_gene: TRBJ1-1
len: 16

CDR3aa: CASGLNRGGQPQHF
CDR3nt: TGTGCTAGTGGCTTGAACAGGGGGGGTCAGCCCCAGCATTTT
abundance: NA
v_gene: TRBV12-5
d_gene: TRBD1
j_gene: TRBJ1-5
len: 14

CDR3aa: CASRGDYGYEQYF
CDR3nt: TGTGCCAGCAGGGGAGATTACGGCTACGAGCAGTACTTC
abundance: few
v_gene: TRBV27
d_gene: NA
j_gene: TRBJ2-7
len: 13

CDR3aa: CSAPVGQENSPLHF
CDR3nt: TGCAGTGCTCCTGTGGGACAGGAGAATTCACCCCTCCACTTT
abundance: many
v_gene: TRBV20-1
d_gene: TRBD1
j_gene: TRBJ1-6
len: 14

CDR3aa: CASSLPDNYGYTF
CDR3nt: TGTGCCAGCAGCTTACCCGATAACTATGGCTACACCTTC
abundance: NA
v_gene: TRBV11-2
d_gene: NA
j_gene: TRBJ1-2
len: 13

CDR3aa: CASSPRGWRNSGNTIYF
CDR3nt: TGTGCCAGCAGCCCCAGGGGATGGAGGAACTCTGGAAACACCATATATTTT
abundance: many
v_gene: TRBV3-1
d_gene: NA
j_gene: TRBJ1-3
len: 17

CDR3aa: CASSPQQEATDTQYF
CDR3nt: TGTGCCAGCAGCCCTCAGCAGGAGGCGACAGATACGCAGTATTTT
abundance: NA
v_gene: TRBV11-2
d_gene: NA
j_gene: TRBJ2-3
len: 15

CDR3aa: CATGAGEASGANVLTF
CDR3nt: TGTGCCACCGGGGCGGGGGAGGCTTCGGGGGCCAACGTCCTGACTTTC
abundance: many
v_gene: TRBV6-2/TRBV6-3
d_gene: TRBD2
j_gene: TRBJ2-6
len: 16

CDR3aa: CSASATGLKNIQYF
CDR3nt: TGCAGTGCTAGCGCCACAGGGTTGAAAAACATTCAGTACTTC
abundance: many
v_gene: TRBV20-1
d_gene: NA
j_gene: TRBJ2-4
len: 14

CDR3aa: CAWSSGLAGGISSYNEQFF
CDR3nt: TGTGCCTGGAGTTCCGGACTAGCGGGGGGCATAAGCTCCTACAATGAGCAGTTCTTC
abundance: few
v_gene: TRBV30
d_gene: TRBD2
j_gene: TRBJ2-1
len: 19

CDR3aa: CASSYVQGATNEKLFF
CDR3nt: TGTGCCAGCAGTTACGTCCAGGGGGCAACTAATGAAAAACTGTTTTTT
abundance: many
v_gene: TRBV12-3/TRBV12-4
d_gene: TRBD1
j_gene: TRBJ1-4
len: 16

CDR3aa: CAWSEGSSNSPLHF
CDR3nt: TGTGCCTGGAGTGAGGGCTCCTCCAATTCACCCCTCCACTTT
abundance: many
v_gene: TRBV30
d_gene: NA
j_gene: TRBJ1-6
len: 14